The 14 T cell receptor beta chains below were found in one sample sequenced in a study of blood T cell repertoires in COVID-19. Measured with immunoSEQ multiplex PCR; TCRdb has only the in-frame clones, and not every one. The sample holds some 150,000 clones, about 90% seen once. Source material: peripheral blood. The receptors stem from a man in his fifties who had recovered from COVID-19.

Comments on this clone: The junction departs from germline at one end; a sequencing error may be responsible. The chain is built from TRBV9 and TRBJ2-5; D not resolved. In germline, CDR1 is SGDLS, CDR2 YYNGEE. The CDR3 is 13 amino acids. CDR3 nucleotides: TGTGCCGGCAGCGCCGGGTACCAAGAGACCCAGTACTTC. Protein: CAGSAGYQETQYF.

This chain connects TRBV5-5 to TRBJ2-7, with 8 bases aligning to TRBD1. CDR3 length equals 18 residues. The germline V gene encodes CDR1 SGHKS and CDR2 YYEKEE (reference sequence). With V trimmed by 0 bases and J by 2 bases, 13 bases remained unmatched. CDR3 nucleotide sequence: TGTGCCAGCAGCTTGGGTGAGGACAGGGCACACCGTCCCTACGAGCAGTACTTC. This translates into CASSLGEDRAHRPYEQYF.

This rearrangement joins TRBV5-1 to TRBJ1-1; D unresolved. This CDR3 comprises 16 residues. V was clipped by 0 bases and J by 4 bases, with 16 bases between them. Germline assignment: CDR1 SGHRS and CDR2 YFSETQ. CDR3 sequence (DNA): TGCGCCAGCAGCTTGGAAGGGCCGGTGGCGGGCACTGAAGCTTTCTTT. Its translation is CASSLEGPVAGTEAFF.

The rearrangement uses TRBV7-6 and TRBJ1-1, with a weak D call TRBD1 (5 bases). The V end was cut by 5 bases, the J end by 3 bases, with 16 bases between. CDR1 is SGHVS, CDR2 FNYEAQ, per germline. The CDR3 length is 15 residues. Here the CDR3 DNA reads TGTGCCAGCAGCACGCCAGGGATTTGGGACACTGAAGCTTTCTTT. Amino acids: CASSTPGIWDTEAFF.

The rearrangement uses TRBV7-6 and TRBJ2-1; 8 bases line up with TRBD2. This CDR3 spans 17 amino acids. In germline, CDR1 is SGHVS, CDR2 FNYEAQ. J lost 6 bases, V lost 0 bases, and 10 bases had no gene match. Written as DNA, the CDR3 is TGTGCCAGCAGCTTAGCGCAGCCGGGGGGGGCCGTCAATGAGCAGTTCTTC. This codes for CASSLAQPGGAVNEQFF.

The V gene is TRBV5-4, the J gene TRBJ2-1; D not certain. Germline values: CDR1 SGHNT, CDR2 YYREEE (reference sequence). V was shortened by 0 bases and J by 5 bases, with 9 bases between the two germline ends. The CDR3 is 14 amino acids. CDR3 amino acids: CASSLDLANNEQFF. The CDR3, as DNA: TGTGCCAGCAGCTTGGATCTCGCGAACAATGAGCAGTTCTTC.

The CDR3 coding sequence is TGTGCCAGCAGCCGCGAGGACTACCCCTACTACAATGAGCAGTTCTTC. This sequence encodes CASSREDYPYYNEQFF. This chain links TRBV6-2 or TRBV6-3 with TRBJ2-1; tentatively, D is TRBD2 (6 bases). Germline assignment: CDR1 MNHEY and CDR2 SVGEGT. There are 16 residues in the CDR3. V was pared by 6 bases and J by 3 bases, with 18 bases between.

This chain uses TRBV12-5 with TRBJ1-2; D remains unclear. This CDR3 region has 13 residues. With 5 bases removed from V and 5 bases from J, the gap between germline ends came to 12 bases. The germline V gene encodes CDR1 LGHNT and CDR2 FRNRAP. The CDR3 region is CASGTQTGYGYTF. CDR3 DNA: TGTGCTAGTGGTACGCAAACGGGTTATGGCTACACCTTC.

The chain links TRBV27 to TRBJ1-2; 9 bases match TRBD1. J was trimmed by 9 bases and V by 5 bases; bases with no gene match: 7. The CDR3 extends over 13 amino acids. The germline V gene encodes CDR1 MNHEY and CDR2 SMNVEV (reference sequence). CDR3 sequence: CASSQTGGISYTF. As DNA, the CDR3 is TGTGCCAGCAGTCAGACAGGGGGTATTAGCTACACCTTC.

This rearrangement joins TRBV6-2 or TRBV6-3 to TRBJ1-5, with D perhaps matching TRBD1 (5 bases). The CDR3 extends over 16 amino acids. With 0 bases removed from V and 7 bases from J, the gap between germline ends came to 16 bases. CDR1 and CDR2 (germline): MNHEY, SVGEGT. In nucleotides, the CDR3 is TGTGCCAGCAGTTACTCGAGCTCCGGGGGGTGGCAGCCCCAGCATTTT. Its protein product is CASSYSSSGGWQPQHF.

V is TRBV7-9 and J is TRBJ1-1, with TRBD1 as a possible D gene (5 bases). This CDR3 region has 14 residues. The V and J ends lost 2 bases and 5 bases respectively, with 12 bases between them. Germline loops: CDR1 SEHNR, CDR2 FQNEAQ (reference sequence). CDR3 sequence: CASSLQSQGTEAFF. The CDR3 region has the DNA TGTGCCAGCAGCTTACAGTCCCAGGGTACTGAAGCTTTCTTT.

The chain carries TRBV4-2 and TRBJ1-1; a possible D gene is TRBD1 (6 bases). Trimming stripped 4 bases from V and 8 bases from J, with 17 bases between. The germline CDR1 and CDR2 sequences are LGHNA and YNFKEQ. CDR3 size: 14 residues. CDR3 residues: CASSPNAGVAEAFF. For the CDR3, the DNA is TGTGCCAGCAGCCCAAATGCAGGGGTCGCGGAAGCTTTCTTT.

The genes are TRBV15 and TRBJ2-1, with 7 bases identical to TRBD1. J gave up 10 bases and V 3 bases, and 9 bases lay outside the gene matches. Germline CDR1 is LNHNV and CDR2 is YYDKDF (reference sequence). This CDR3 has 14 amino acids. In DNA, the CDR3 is TGTGCCACCAGCAGGCAGGGGGATTTCGGCGAGCAGTTCTTC. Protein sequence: CATSRQGDFGEQFF.

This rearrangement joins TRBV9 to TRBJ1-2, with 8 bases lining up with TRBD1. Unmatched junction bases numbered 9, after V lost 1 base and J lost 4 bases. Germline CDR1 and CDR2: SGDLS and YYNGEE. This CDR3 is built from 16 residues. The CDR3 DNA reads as TGTGCCAGCAGCGTACCCCAACAGGGGGGTTCCTATGGCTACACCTTC. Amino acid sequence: CASSVPQQGGSYGYTF.